The source of this TCR beta chain is a study of identical twins. This clonotype came up a few times. Its antigen is still unknown. TCRdb used MiXCR to reprocess the 5' RACE reads, holding one entry per CDR3 protein. The data show roughly 350,000 distinct CDR3 sequences, roughly 12% seen once. This CDR3 has 17 amino acids. Trimming pared 0 bases from V and 0 bases from J, leaving 13 bases between. Germline loops: CDR1 SGHRS, CDR2 YFSETQ. Study observations and caveats: When twins shared out-of-frame alpha sequences, those sequences had excess low generation probability. Within monozygotic twins, out-of-frame TCR alpha sharing was underestimated by the models.

In addition, the sample was reused for a study of yellow fever vaccine responses in identical twins. Per that paper: Reportedly, twins showed a vaccine T cell response that looked partly convergent and partly personalized.

The chain has TRBV5-1 and TRBJ1-3; D is ambiguous. The sample comprised CD8+ T cells sorted from blood. This clonotype was sampled from a woman aged 18-29 years in good health. The CDR3 nucleotides are TGCGCCAGCAGCTTGGCCGGGTTAAGCTCCTCTGGAAACACCATATATTTT. Its protein is CASSLAGLSSSGNTIYF.